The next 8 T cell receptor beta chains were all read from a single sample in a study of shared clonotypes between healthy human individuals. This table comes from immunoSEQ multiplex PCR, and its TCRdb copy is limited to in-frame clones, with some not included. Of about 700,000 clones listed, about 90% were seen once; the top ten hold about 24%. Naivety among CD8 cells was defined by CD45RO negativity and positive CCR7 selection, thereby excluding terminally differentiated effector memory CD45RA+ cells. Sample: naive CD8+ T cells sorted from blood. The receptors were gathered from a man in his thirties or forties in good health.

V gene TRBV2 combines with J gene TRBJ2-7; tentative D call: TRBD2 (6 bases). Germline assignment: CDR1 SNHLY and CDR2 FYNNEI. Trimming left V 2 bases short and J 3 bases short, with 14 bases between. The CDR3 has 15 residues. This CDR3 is CASSEMAGPNYEQYF. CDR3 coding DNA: TGTGCCAGCAGTGAAATGGCGGGACCCAACTACGAGCAGTACTTC.

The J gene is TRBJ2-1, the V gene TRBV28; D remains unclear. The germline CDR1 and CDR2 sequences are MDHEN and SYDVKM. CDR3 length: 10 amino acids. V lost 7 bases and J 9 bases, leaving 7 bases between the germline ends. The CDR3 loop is CASTFSEQFF. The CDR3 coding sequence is TGTGCCAGCACCTTTAGTGAGCAGTTCTTC.

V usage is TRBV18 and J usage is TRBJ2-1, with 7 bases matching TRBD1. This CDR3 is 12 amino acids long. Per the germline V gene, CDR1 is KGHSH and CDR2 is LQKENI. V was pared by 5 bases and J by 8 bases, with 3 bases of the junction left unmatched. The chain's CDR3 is CASSDRVHEQFF. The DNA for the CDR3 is TGTGCCAGCTCAGACAGGGTCCATGAGCAGTTCTTC.

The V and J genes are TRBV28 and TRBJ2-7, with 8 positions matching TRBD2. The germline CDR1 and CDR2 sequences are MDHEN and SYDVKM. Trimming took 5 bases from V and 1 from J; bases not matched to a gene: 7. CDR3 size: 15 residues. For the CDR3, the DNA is TGTGCCAGCAGTACCTGGAGCGGGAGTTCCTACGAGCAGTACTTC. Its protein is CASSTWSGSSYEQYF.

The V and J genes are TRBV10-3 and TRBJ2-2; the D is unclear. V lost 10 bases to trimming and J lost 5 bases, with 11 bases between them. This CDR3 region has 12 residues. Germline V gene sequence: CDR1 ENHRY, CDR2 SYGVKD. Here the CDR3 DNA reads TGTGCCACCCTCAGATCGACCGGGGAGCTGTTTTTT. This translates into CATLRSTGELFF.

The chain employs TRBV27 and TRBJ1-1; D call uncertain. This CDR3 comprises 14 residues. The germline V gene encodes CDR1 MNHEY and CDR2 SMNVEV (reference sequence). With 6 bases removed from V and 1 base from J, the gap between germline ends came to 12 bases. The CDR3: CASSPMEANTEAFF. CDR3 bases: TGTGCCAGCAGCCCGATGGAAGCGAACACTGAAGCTTTCTTT.

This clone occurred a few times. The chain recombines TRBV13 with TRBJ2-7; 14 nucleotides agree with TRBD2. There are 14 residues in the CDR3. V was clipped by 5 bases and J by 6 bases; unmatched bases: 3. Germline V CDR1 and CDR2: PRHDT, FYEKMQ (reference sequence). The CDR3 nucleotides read TGTGCCAGCAGCCCGGGACTAGCGGGAGCCGAGCAGTACTTC. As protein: CASSPGLAGAEQYF.

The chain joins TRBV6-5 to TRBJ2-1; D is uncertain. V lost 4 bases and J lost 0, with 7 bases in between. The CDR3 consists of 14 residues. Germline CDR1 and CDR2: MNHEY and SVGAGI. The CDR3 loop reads CASSSQSSYNEQFF. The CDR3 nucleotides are TGTGCCAGCAGTTCCCAGAGCTCCTACAATGAGCAGTTCTTC.